This entry features one T cell receptor (beta chain) sequence. Germline V gene sequence: CDR1 MNHEY, CDR2 SMNVEV (reference sequence). The CDR3 totals 18 residues. Trimming removed 5 bases from V and 7 bases from J; junction bases left unmatched: 18. Original methodology: Amplification of reference gene primers provided the estimated nucleated cell counts. Only in-frame clones appear in the TCRdb table, and some are missing; sequencing was by immunoSEQ multiplex PCR. V and J calls plus clone size are reproduced from that table; the DNA served to infer D and trimming. The sample holds about 210,000 clones, 70% to 90% seen once. The sample comes from a study of blood T cell repertoires in COVID-19.

The sequenced material came from PBMCs or T cells enriched from blood (not recorded which). The receptor comes from a man aged 30 to 45 with acute COVID-19. This chain joins TRBV27 and TRBJ1-4; TRBD1 matches 8 bases. CDR3 bases: TGTGCCAGCAGTACAAACGAACCCACGGACAGGGAATGTGAAAAACTGTTTTTT. Protein product: CASSTNEPTDRECEKLFF.